The 32 T cell receptor beta chains below all came from one sample that was sequenced in a study of identical twins. MiXCR, run by TCRdb on the 5' RACE reads, gives a single entry per CDR3 protein. The sample contains approximately 220,000 distinct CDR3 sequences, more than 6.5% of which appear only once. These data also featured in a second study, about yellow fever vaccine responses in identical twins.

The specimen was memory (CD45RO+) T cells sorted from blood. The receptors originated from a woman aged 18-29 years in good health.

V usage is TRBV6-2 or TRBV6-3 and J usage is TRBJ2-7, with 9 nucleotides matching TRBD1. Germline assignment: CDR1 MNHEY and CDR2 SVGEGT. V lost 7 bases, J lost 2 bases, and 6 bases stayed unmatched. The CDR3 runs to 14 residues. CDR3 loop: CASILGTGTYEQYF. For the CDR3, the DNA is TGTGCCAGCATCCTAGGGACAGGGACCTACGAGCAGTACTTC.

This clonotype appeared once. A much bigger clone sits one base away, suggesting this may be a read error. The rearrangement links TRBV11-1 to TRBJ1-2; 8 bases line up with TRBD1. Germline V gene sequence: CDR1 SGHAT, CDR2 FQDESV (reference sequence). This CDR3 is 12 amino acids long. V lost 3 bases and J lost 9; bases outside the gene matches: 3. Here the CDR3 DNA reads TGTGCCAGCAGCTTGACAGGGGCCCGCTACACCTTC. This gives the protein CASSLTGARYTF. Full variable domain (remainder filled in from reference TRBV11-1 and TRBJ1-2): EAEVAQSPRYKITEKSQAVAFWCDPISGHATLYWYRQILGQGPELLVQFQDESVVDDSQLPKDRFSAERLKGVDSTLKIQPAELGDSAMYLCASSLTGARYTFGSGTRLTVV.

The chain joins TRBV2 to TRBJ2-1, with 11 nucleotides matching TRBD2. J lost 7 bases, V lost 3 bases, and 8 bases had no gene match. The CDR3 runs to 16 residues. CDR1 SNHLY and CDR2 FYNNEI come from the germline V gene. CDR3 nucleotides: TGTGCCAGCAGTGACCTTGGGACTAGCGGAAGAAATGAGCAGTTCTTC. It yields the protein CASSDLGTSGRNEQFF.

In its sample, this clonotype was seen many times. The V and J genes are TRBV7-9 and TRBJ1-1, with D maybe TRBD1 (5 bases). This CDR3 has 13 amino acids. The V end lost 5 bases, the J end lost 4 bases, and 11 bases lay between the germline ends. Germline V lookup: CDR1 SEHNR, CDR2 FQNEAQ (reference sequence). DNA for the CDR3: TGTGCCAGCAGCGCCGCGGGGGGCACTGAAGCTTTCTTT. It codes for CASSAAGGTEAFF.

This clonotype was found many times. The chain links TRBV21-1 to TRBJ2-7; the table gives TRBD2 as D, unverified against the DNA. TRBV21-1 is shown as a pseudogene. The CDR3 covers 16 residues. Here the CDR3 DNA reads TGTGCCAGCAGCAAAAAGAAGCGGGACGTCTCCTACGAGCAGTACTTC. It yields the protein CASSKKKRDVSYEQYF.

V is TRBV7-4 and J is TRBJ2-5, with D unresolved. V was cut by 4 bases and J by 1 base, with 13 bases left in between. The CDR3 sequence is 15 residues long. Germline V lookup: CDR1 SGHVT, CDR2 SQSDAQ. Written as DNA, the CDR3 is TGTGCCAGCAGCTGCGCGCCCGTCAGCCAAGAGACCCAGTACTTC. Translation gives CASSCAPVSQETQYF.

This clonotype was seen a handful of times. V usage is TRBV19 and J usage is TRBJ1-2; the match to TRBD1 covers 9 bases. V shed 9 bases and J 0 bases; nucleotides not matched to a gene: 5. The CDR3 is 14 amino acids. Germline assignment: CDR1 LNHDA and CDR2 SQIVND (reference sequence). CDR3 sequence: CASSTGGSNYGYTF. As DNA, the CDR3 is TGTGCCAGCTCGACAGGGGGTTCTAACTATGGCTACACCTTC. Full variable domain (missing parts from reference TRBV19 and TRBJ1-2): DGGITQSPKYLFRKEGQNVTLSCEQNLNHDAMYWYRQDPGQGLRLIYYSQIVNDFQKGDIAEGYSVSREKKESFPLTVTSAQKNPTAFYLCASSTGGSNYGYTFGSGTRLTVV.

This clonotype has a count of ten or more. The chain is built from TRBV6-5 and TRBJ2-7; D is perhaps TRBD2 (6 bases). Germline V gene lookup returns CDR1 MNHEY and CDR2 SVGAGI. The CDR3 runs to 15 residues. Trimming removed 1 base at V and 2 bases at J, with 12 bases between. The CDR3 DNA reads TGTGCCAGCAGTTACTGGCCTGGAGGGCCCTACGAGCAGTACTTC. This sequence encodes CASSYWPGGPYEQYF.

Only a few counts were recorded for this clonotype. The genes are TRBV20-1 and TRBJ2-3; 10 positions match TRBD1. This CDR3 spans 14 amino acids. Germline V CDR1 and CDR2: DFQATT, SNEGSKA (reference sequence). The chain's CDR3 is CTGLGQGFTDTQYF. The CDR3 DNA reads as TGCACCGGTTTGGGACAGGGGTTCACAGATACGCAGTATTTT.

This clonotype was recorded many times. The genes are TRBV29-1 and TRBJ2-3; D is unresolved. The V end lost 2 bases, the J end lost 5 bases, and 8 bases lay between the germline ends. Germline CDR1 and CDR2: SQVTM and ANQGSEA. The CDR3 runs 12 residues. Here the CDR3 DNA reads TGCAGCGTTGAAAATTCCCGAGATACGCAGTATTTT. It encodes CSVENSRDTQYF.

This clonotype was recorded many times. The V gene is TRBV7-2, the J gene TRBJ1-2; TRBD1 agrees at 8 bases. The germline V gene encodes CDR1 SGHTA and CDR2 FQGNSA. Germline trimming cut 3 bases from V and 4 bases from J; bases unmatched to any gene: 4. The CDR3 has 14 amino acids. CDR3 in amino acids: CASSLGQDRYGYTF. In DNA form, the CDR3 reads TGTGCCAGCAGCTTGGGACAGGACCGCTATGGCTACACCTTC.

This clonotype has at least ten counts. The V and J genes are TRBV12-3 or TRBV12-4 and TRBJ2-1, with D perhaps TRBD2 (5 bases). This CDR3 is built from 15 residues. Trimming cost V 5 bases and J 0 bases, with 11 bases left between them. DNA of the CDR3: TGTGCCAGCAGTCCGGACTGGGGCTCCTACAATGAGCAGTTCTTC. This gives the protein CASSPDWGSYNEQFF.

This clonotype has a handful of counts. The junction and the germline gene differ at one end; a read error may be behind it. The rearrangement links TRBV20-1 to TRBJ2-7; D call uncertain. CDR3 length equals 14 residues. CDR1 is DFQATT and CDR2 is SNEGSKA in the germline V gene (reference sequence). CDR3 residues: CSARGSHPYYEQYF. CDR3 bases: TGCAGTGCCAGAGGTTCGCATCCCTACTACGAGCAGTACTTC.

The chain couples TRBV28 to TRBJ1-4; 8 bases map to TRBD1. This CDR3 has 16 residues. Per germline, CDR1 MDHEN and CDR2 SYDVKM. V shed 5 bases and J 2 bases; nucleotides not matched to a gene: 7. DNA for the CDR3: TGTGCCAGCAGTCCCGACAGGGGCTCTACTAATGAAAAACTGTTTTTT. Protein product: CASSPDRGSTNEKLFF.

This clonotype was detected a few times. J is TRBJ2-7 and V is TRBV14; 10 positions match TRBD1. The CDR3 length is 19 residues. Trimming removed 0 bases from V and 2 bases from J; junction bases left unmatched: 13. Per germline, CDR1 SGHDN and CDR2 FVKESK. CDR3 nucleotides: TGTGCCAGCAGCCAAGATGTGGGGACAGGGGTGCTCCCCACCTACGAGCAGTACTTC. Translation: CASSQDVGTGVLPTYEQYF. Using reference TRBV14 and TRBJ2-7 for the parts outside the CDR3, the full variable domain is EAGVTQFPSHSVIEKGQTVTLRCDPISGHDNLYWYRRVMGKEIKFLLHFVKESKQDESGMPNNRFLAERTGGTYSTLKVQPAELEDSGVYFCASSQDVGTGVLPTYEQYFGPGTRLTVT.

At least ten counts were recorded for this clonotype. Here the CDR3 DNA reads TGCGCCAGCAGCCCGTTAGCGGCTAGCGGGATCTACGAGCAGTACTTC. Residues: CASSPLAASGIYEQYF. This chain links TRBV4-3 with TRBJ2-7; 9 bases agree with TRBD2. The germline V gene encodes CDR1 LGHNA and CDR2 YSLEER. V gave up 4 bases and J gave up 3 bases; unmatched junction bases: 10. This CDR3 region has 16 residues.

This clonotype has just a few counts. The CDR3 spells CASSQPGTSYEQYF. CDR3 DNA sequence: TGTGCCAGCAGCCAACCCGGGACTTCCTACGAGCAGTACTTC. This chain joins TRBV6-2 or TRBV6-3 and TRBJ2-7; D possibly corresponds to TRBD2 (6 bases). CDR1 is MNHEY and CDR2 is SVGEGT in the germline V gene. CDR3 length: 14 amino acids. V lost 6 bases to trimming and J lost 1 base, with 13 bases between them.

The chain is built from TRBV5-1 and TRBJ2-2; D gene uncertain. The CDR3 spans 12 residues. Trimming removed 5 bases from V and 4 bases from J, with 6 bases in between. From germline, CDR1 is SGHRS and CDR2 YFSETQ. The CDR3 DNA sequence: TGCGCCAGCAGGATTCTCACCGGGGAGCTGTTTTTT. This sequence encodes CASRILTGELFF. The full variable domain, its missing parts supplied by reference TRBV5-1 and TRBJ2-2, is KAGVTQTPRYLIKTRGQQVTLSCSPISGHRSVSWYQQTPGQGLQFLFEYFSETQRNKGNFPGRFSGRQFSNSRSEMNVSTLELGDSALYLCASRILTGELFFGEGSRLTVL.

This clonotype was seen more than once but under ten times. This chain links TRBV10-3 with TRBJ2-5; no clear D. The CDR3 extends over 12 amino acids. Trimming cost V 11 bases and J 1 base, with 11 bases left between them. Looked up from germline, CDR1 is ENHRY and CDR2 is SYGVKD. In DNA form, the CDR3 reads TGTGCCGCAAGCAAGACCCAAGAGACCCAGTACTTC. It codes for CAASKTQETQYF.

The table lists this clonotype with many counts. The chain recombines TRBV20-1 with TRBJ2-5; D is undetermined. CDR1 DFQATT and CDR2 SNEGSKA come from the germline V gene (reference sequence). The CDR3 is 12 amino acids. Trimming pared 3 bases from V and 2 bases from J, leaving 7 bases between. CDR3 nucleotides: TGCAGTGCTAGTCGGAATCAAGAGACCCAGTACTTC. It translates to CSASRNQETQYF.

This clonotype was observed at least ten times. The V call is TRBV6-6, the J call TRBJ2-2; D call uncertain. This CDR3 is built from 13 residues. Germline values: CDR1 MNHNY, CDR2 SVGAGI (reference sequence). V dropped 5 bases and J dropped 9 bases, with 13 bases sitting between them. CDR3 DNA sequence: TGTGCCAGCAGTACGGCTCCCGACAGGGAGCTGTTTTTT. Translating it yields CASSTAPDRELFF.

This rearrangement joins TRBV7-2 to TRBJ1-4, with 9 bases that match TRBD1. The CDR3 runs 16 residues. Losses at the gene ends were 4 bases for V and 7 bases for J; bases not matched to a gene: 10. Germline lookup yields CDR1 SGHTA and CDR2 FQGNSA. CDR3 in amino acids: CASSYDSQGAFEKLFF. Written as DNA, the CDR3 is TGTGCCAGCAGCTATGACTCACAGGGGGCTTTTGAAAAACTGTTTTTT. Complete variable domain (other parts from reference TRBV7-2 and TRBJ1-4): GAGVSQSPSNKVTEKGKDVELRCDPISGHTALYWYRQSLGQGLEFLIYFQGNSAPDKSGLPSDRFSAERTGGSVSTLTIQRTQQEDSAVYLCASSYDSQGAFEKLFFGSGTQLSVL.

Ten or more counts support this clonotype. This chain links TRBV12-3 or TRBV12-4 with TRBJ1-1; perhaps TRBD1 as D (6 bases). The CDR3 runs to 14 residues. Trimming cost V 5 bases and J 2 bases, with 12 bases left between them. The CDR3 spells CASSPTGFNTEAFF. Written as DNA, the CDR3 is TGTGCCAGCAGTCCTACAGGGTTTAACACTGAAGCTTTCTTT.

The chain uses TRBV7-9 and TRBJ1-1; 9 positions agree with TRBD1. The CDR3 contains 15 residues. CDR1 is SEHNR, CDR2 FQNEAQ, per germline (reference sequence). The trim removed 4 bases at V and 5 bases at J, leaving 8 bases unmatched. For the CDR3, the DNA is TGTGCCAGCAGCTCTAAGACAGGGGGGGGGACTGAAGCTTTCTTT. Translation gives CASSSKTGGGTEAFF.

This sequence joins TRBV28 and TRBJ2-7, with TRBD2 matching over 8 bases. This CDR3 comprises 17 residues. Losses at the gene ends were 4 bases for V and 2 bases for J; bases not matched to a gene: 13. Germline V gene lookup returns CDR1 MDHEN and CDR2 SYDVKM. CDR3: CASSSAGGLTSAYEQYF. As DNA, the CDR3 is TGTGCCAGCAGTTCGGCGGGGGGACTAACGAGCGCCTACGAGCAGTACTTC.

This clonotype was detected only a few times. The chain uses TRBV6-2 or TRBV6-3 and TRBJ2-7, with D hard to call. Per germline, CDR1 MNHEY and CDR2 SVGEGT. This CDR3 contains 11 residues. V lost 6 bases, J lost 3 bases, and 6 bases lay in between. The CDR3 DNA reads as TGTGCCAGCAGCTTACGCTACGAGCAGTACTTC. It encodes CASSLRYEQYF.

This clonotype was counted a few times. This sequence joins TRBV20-1 and TRBJ2-3; tentatively, D is TRBD1 or TRBD2 (5 bases each). The CDR3 runs 15 residues. CDR1 DFQATT and CDR2 SNEGSKA come from the germline V gene (reference sequence). The V and J ends lost 7 bases and 4 bases respectively, with 21 bases between them. CDR3 loop: CSVRGRGVGADTQYF. The CDR3 DNA reads as TGCAGTGTCCGTGGTAGGGGAGTGGGTGCAGATACGCAGTATTTT.

Many counts were recorded for this clonotype. The V call is TRBV5-1, the J call TRBJ2-3, with D perhaps TRBD2 (6 bases). Per germline, CDR1 SGHRS and CDR2 YFSETQ. V was pared by 5 bases and J by 1 base, with 14 bases between. This CDR3 contains 15 residues. The CDR3 coding sequence is TGCGCCAGCAGTGCACTAGCTTGGGGCACAGATACGCAGTATTTT. Encoded protein: CASSALAWGTDTQYF.

This clonotype has just a few counts. V usage is TRBV6-5 and J usage is TRBJ1-2, with a possible D match to TRBD1 (6 bases). The V gene lost 2 bases and the J gene lost 4 bases, with 8 bases spanning the gap. The CDR3 is made up of 13 amino acids. Per the germline V gene, CDR1 is MNHEY and CDR2 is SVGAGI. CDR3 in amino acids: CASSYGDIYGYTF. As DNA, the CDR3 is TGTGCCAGCAGTTACGGGGACATCTATGGCTACACCTTC.

This clonotype was counted a few times. The rearrangement joins TRBV20-1 to TRBJ2-7; TRBD2 agrees at 10 bases. V dropped 0 bases and J dropped 7; count of bases not matched to a gene: 9. From germline, CDR1 is DFQATT and CDR2 SNEGSKA (reference sequence). This CDR3 region has 15 residues. The CDR3: CSARDWGTSEDEQYF. CDR3 DNA sequence: TGCAGTGCTAGAGATTGGGGGACTAGCGAAGATGAGCAGTACTTC.

About this clonotype itself: A much larger clone lies a single base off, so this may be a read error. The chain joins TRBV12-3 or TRBV12-4 to TRBJ2-7; 11 bases map to TRBD1. CDR3 length equals 15 residues. The CDR3 nucleotides are TGTACCAGCAGCCGAGGGACAGGGGGAACCTACGAGCAGTACTTC. It yields the protein CTSSRGTGGTYEQYF.

This clonotype was picked up a small number of times. CDR3 protein: CASNLLAGSYEQYF. In nucleotides, the CDR3 is TGTGCCAGCAACCTGTTAGCGGGCTCCTACGAGCAGTACTTC. V gene TRBV6-1 combines with J gene TRBJ2-7; 7 bases are shared with TRBD2. The CDR3 sequence is 14 residues long. Germline lookup yields CDR1 MNHNS and CDR2 SASEGT. V was clipped by 7 bases and J by 0 bases; unmatched bases: 6.